Shown below are 18 T cell receptor beta chains from a single sample sequenced in a study of a mutant IDH1 vaccine in newly diagnosed glioma. Time point defined: baseline, week 1 (first vaccination visit). Treatment noted: pre-vaccination baseline after standard-of-care therapy. Using immunoSEQ multiplex PCR, the repertoire was profiled, and TCRdb retains in-frame clones only, with some absent. Found here are 85,000 to 100,000 clones, around 80% of them singletons; the top ten hold 7% to 9%. Sample: PBMCs, taken from a glioma patient treated with radiotherapy, temozolomide or both. The receptors were gathered from a man aged 35-49 years with glioma.

The rearrangement uses TRBV18 and TRBJ2-5, with D possibly being TRBD2 (6 bases). V was clipped by 6 bases and J by 7 bases, with 21 bases between them. The CDR3 is 15 residues long. Germline CDR1 KGHSH, CDR2 LQKENI. The CDR3 DNA is TGTGCCAGCTCCCCCACCGGGACCTCGGAGGGGACCCAGTACTTC. It yields the protein CASSPTGTSEGTQYF. The whole variable domain, remainder taken from reference TRBV18 and TRBJ2-5, is NAGVMQNPRHLVRRRGQEARLRCSPMKGHSHVYWYRQLPEEGLKFMVYLQKENIIDESGMPKERFSAEFPKEGPSILRIQQVVRGDSAAYFCASSPTGTSEGTQYFGPGTRLLVL.

This chain uses TRBV5-4 with TRBJ2-5; 7 nucleotides line up with TRBD2. The last part of the DNA fits TRBJ2-7 better; the J call may be wrong. The germline V gene has CDR1 SGHNT and CDR2 YYREEE (reference sequence). The CDR3 contains 15 residues. The chain's CDR3 is CASSLAGGGRDEQYF. In DNA form, the CDR3 reads TGTGCCAGCAGCTTGGCCGGCGGGGGTAGGGACGAGCAGTACTTC.

This chain's CDR3 is CASSSQRGTEAFF. Here the CDR3 DNA reads TGTGCCAGCAGCTCACAGCGGGGCACTGAAGCTTTCTTT. This rearrangement joins TRBV5-4 to TRBJ1-1; D unresolved. The CDR3 runs to 13 residues. Trimming removed 3 bases at V and 4 bases at J, with 10 bases between. Germline V gene data show CDR1 as SGHNT and CDR2 as YYREEE (reference sequence).

V and J are TRBV7-9 and TRBJ1-2; D uncertain. CDR3 size: 14 residues. CDR1 SEHNR and CDR2 FQNEAQ come from the germline V gene (reference sequence). Trimming stripped 3 bases from V and 7 bases from J, with 15 bases between. CDR3 sequence reads: CASSFSPLARGYTF. The CDR3 DNA reads TGTGCCAGCAGCTTTAGCCCGCTCGCGCGTGGCTACACCTTC.

This clone was seen a single time. This chain uses TRBV19 with TRBJ2-1; 8 positions match TRBD2. CDR1 is LNHDA, CDR2 SQIVND, per germline (reference sequence). The CDR3 consists of 16 residues. With V trimmed by 4 bases and J by 7 bases, 12 bases remained unmatched. The CDR3 DNA follows: TGTGCCAGTAGTACCCTAGCGGGCTTCGAGGGGAATGAGCAGTTCTTC. Encoded protein: CASSTLAGFEGNEQFF.

This clone was seen only once. CDR3 bases: TGTGCCTGGAAAATAGGCCTAAGTGACTACAATGAGCAGTTCTTC. This sequence encodes CAWKIGLSDYNEQFF. The chain links TRBV30 to TRBJ2-1; D remains unclear. V gave up 4 bases and J gave up 3 bases, with 16 bases separating them. Germline CDR1 is GTSNPN and CDR2 is SVGIG (reference sequence). The CDR3 extends over 15 amino acids.

This clone turned up a few times. This chain connects TRBV10-3 to TRBJ1-5; tentative D call: TRBD1 (5 bases). The CDR3 consists of 14 residues. V gave up 5 bases and J gave up 1 base, with 9 bases separating them. CDR1 is ENHRY and CDR2 is SYGVKD in the germline V gene. The CDR3 loop is CAISMTESNQPQHF. The CDR3 coding sequence is TGTGCCATCAGTATGACAGAGAGCAATCAGCCCCAGCATTTT.

V gene TRBV10-3 combines with J gene TRBJ1-2, with D hard to call. Germline lookup yields CDR1 ENHRY and CDR2 SYGVKD. CDR3 length equals 11 residues. With 3 bases removed from V and 9 bases from J, the gap between germline ends came to 8 bases. CDR3 DNA sequence: TGTGCCATCAGTGAAGCCGGCCGCTACACCTTC. The encoded protein is CAISEAGRYTF.

With regard to this clone: A read error may produce the germline difference seen at one junction end. The chain uses TRBV7-7 and TRBJ2-5; D gene uncertain. CDR1 SSHAT and CDR2 FNYEAQ come from the germline V gene (reference sequence). The CDR3 is 14 residues long. The CDR3 loop is CASSATTRQETQYF. Here the CDR3 DNA reads TGTGCTAGCAGCGCGACGACACGTCAAGAGACCCAGTACTTC.

The chain combines TRBV18 with TRBJ2-7; 12 bases are shared with TRBD1. Germline CDR1 is KGHSH and CDR2 is LQKENI. The V segment lost 3 bases and the J segment 7 bases; nucleotides outside the gene matches: 4. The CDR3 has 14 amino acids. As DNA, the CDR3 is TGTGCCAGCTCACCGGGGACAGGGGGCGCGGAGCAGTACTTC. Its protein is CASSPGTGGAEQYF.

The chain carries TRBV7-2 and TRBJ2-1, with 7 bases identical to TRBD2. CDR3 length: 15 residues. V lost 0 bases, J lost 5 bases, and 4 bases stayed unmatched. The germline V gene has CDR1 SGHTA and CDR2 FQGNSA. This chain's CDR3 is CASSLAGGRDNEQFF. Written as DNA, the CDR3 is TGTGCCAGCAGCTTAGCGGGAGGGCGGGACAATGAGCAGTTCTTC.

The chain combines TRBV10-3 with TRBJ2-3; TRBD2 is a possible D gene (5 bases). The germline V gene encodes CDR1 ENHRY and CDR2 SYGVKD. V lost 2 bases and J 2 bases, leaving 11 bases between the germline ends. This CDR3 comprises 15 residues. The CDR3 coding sequence is TGTGCCATCAGTGAGGCCTTGAGGGACACAGATACGCAGTATTTT. It is translated as CAISEALRDTDTQYF.

This clone occurred once. This sequence joins TRBV9 and TRBJ2-7; 7 bases are a match to TRBD2. V dropped 4 bases and J dropped 2; count of bases not matched to a gene: 6. The CDR3 covers 14 residues. CDR1 SGDLS and CDR2 YYNGEE come from the germline V gene. CDR3 nucleotide sequence: TGTGCCAGCAGCCGGGGAGGGCTTACCTACGAGCAGTACTTC. It translates to CASSRGGLTYEQYF.

The gene calls are TRBV7-8 and TRBJ2-1, with D tentatively TRBD2 (6 bases). V lost 6 bases and J 4 bases, leaving 22 bases between the germline ends. Germline V gives CDR1 SGHVS, CDR2 FQNEAQ. The CDR3 totals 17 residues. In nucleotides, the CDR3 is TGTGCCAGCAGTTCCCAAACGGTGGGACTCACGTACAATGAGCAGTTCTTC. Translating it yields CASSSQTVGLTYNEQFF. The variable domain in full, completed from reference TRBV7-8 and TRBJ2-1, reads GAGVSQSPRYKVAKRGQDVALRCDPISGHVSLFWYQQALGQGPEFLTYFQNEAQLDKSGLPSDRFFAERPEGSVSTLKIQRTQQEDSAVYLCASSSQTVGLTYNEQFFGPGTRLTVL.

The chain has TRBV18 and TRBJ2-5; no clear D gene. The CDR3 runs to 12 residues. Germline V gene data show CDR1 as KGHSH and CDR2 as LQKENI. Between the trimmed V and J ends, which lost 4 bases and 0 bases, there was a span of 3 bases. CDR3 loop: CASSRNQETQYF. The CDR3 region has the DNA TGTGCCAGCTCACGAAACCAAGAGACCCAGTACTTC.

The chain carries TRBV2 and TRBJ2-1, with 10 bases that match TRBD2. Germline CDR1 SNHLY, CDR2 FYNNEI. V was pared by 7 bases and J by 7 bases, with 13 bases of the junction left unmatched. This CDR3 contains 16 residues. The CDR3 region has the DNA TGTGCCAGCATCCCTATGGGGACTAGCGCCACAAATGAGCAGTTCTTC. Translated: CASIPMGTSATNEQFF.

The chain employs TRBV6-6 and TRBJ1-1, with D possibly matching TRBD1 (5 bases). The CDR3 loop spans 13 amino acids. The V end lost 9 bases, the J end lost 1 base, and 12 bases lay between the germline ends. The germline V gene encodes CDR1 MNHNY and CDR2 SVGAGI (reference sequence). The CDR3: CASLDQGNTEAFF. CDR3 bases: TGTGCCAGTCTCGATCAGGGGAACACTGAAGCTTTCTTT.

This rearrangement joins TRBV11-2 to TRBJ1-6; 12 bases align to TRBD1. CDR3 size: 18 residues. With 6 bases clipped from V and 7 bases from J, the junction kept 13 bases outside the gene matches. Per germline, CDR1 SGHAT and CDR2 FQNNGV. The CDR3 spells CASRRGQGAPDANSPLHF. For the CDR3, the DNA is TGTGCCAGCAGACGGGGACAGGGGGCGCCGGACGCGAATTCACCCCTCCACTTT.